The rows below give T cell receptor beta chains drawn from one sample of a study of blood T cell repertoires in COVID-19. TCRdb's copy holds only in-frame clones and misses some; the assay was immunoSEQ multiplex PCR. This table holds 200,000 to 250,000 clones, about 85% found once. The sample comprised peripheral blood. The receptors shown here come from a woman older than 75 with COVID-19, enrolled during active disease. The CDR3 runs from the conserved cysteine through the conserved F or W. D genes are given only for firm matches. Expanded clones get a size class; other rows say once, few or many, or leave the size out.

>TRBV10-3|TRBD2|16|-|TRBJ2-2
CAISRTSGGGTGELFF
TGTGCCATCAGCAGGACTAGCGGGGGGGGCACCGGGGAGCTGTTTTTT
>TRBV11-2|-|14|-|TRBJ2-1
CASSRAGLQNEQFF
TGTGCCAGCAGCCGGGCGGGGCTGCAGAATGAGCAGTTCTTC
>TRBV5-4|TRBD1|15|-|TRBJ2-2
CASSPTGGNTGELFF
TGTGCCAGCAGCCCGACAGGGGGTAACACCGGGGAGCTGTTTTTT
>TRBV6-6|-|16|-|TRBJ1-1
CASSSATYPMNTEAFF
TGTGCCAGCAGTTCCGCGACATATCCCATGAACACTGAAGCTTTCTTT
>TRBV19|TRBD1|14|-|TRBJ2-3
CASRDRGRVDTQYF
TGTGCCAGTAGGGACAGGGGGAGGGTAGATACGCAGTATTTT
>TRBV27|TRBD1|13|few|TRBJ1-1
CASSARDRGTAFF
TGTGCCAGCAGTGCCCGGGACAGGGGGACAGCTTTCTTT
>TRBV2|TRBD2|15|-|TRBJ2-7
CASRASSGGGYEQYF
TGTGCCAGCAGGGCATCTAGCGGGGGGGGCTACGAGCAGTACTTC
>TRBV27|-|14|-|TRBJ2-3
CASRGWLARDTQYF
TGTGCCAGCAGGGGGTGGCTAGCGAGGGATACGCAGTATTTT
>TRBV2|-|13|-|TRBJ1-4
CASRTGIAEKLFF
TGTGCCAGCAGGACAGGTATCGCTGAAAAACTGTTTTTT
>TRBV5-5|TRBD1|14|-|TRBJ1-2
CASSPDRGVGSYTF
TGTGCCAGCAGCCCCGACAGGGGCGTAGGTAGCTACACCTTC
>TRBV7-8|TRBD2|14|-|TRBJ2-7
CASSPGLEQYEQYF
TGTGCCAGCAGCCCGGGACTAGAGCAGTACGAGCAGTACTTC
>TRBV19|TRBD2|13|once|TRBJ2-5
CASSIQGGETQYF
TGTGCCAGTAGTATACAGGGAGGGGAGACCCAGTACTTC
>TRBV5-1|TRBD2|15|once|TRBJ2-1
CASSLLAGGPSEQFF
TGCGCCAGCAGCTTACTAGCGGGGGGGCCGAGTGAGCAGTTCTTC
>TRBV28|-|13|-|TRBJ2-7
CASSSGHPPEQYF
TGTGCCAGCAGCTCCGGACATCCCCCCGAGCAGTACTTC
>TRBV12-3/TRBV12-4|TRBD1|13|few|TRBJ1-1
CASRQQGIGEAFF
TGTGCCAGCAGACAACAGGGGATCGGTGAAGCTTTCTTT
>TRBV19|-|12|-|TRBJ1-6
CASSIGESPLHF
TGTGCCAGTAGTATAGGAGAGTCACCCCTCCACTTT
>TRBV18|-|15|-|TRBJ2-1
CASSPAGPPYNEQFF
TGTGCCAGCTCTCCAGCAGGTCCCCCGTACAATGAGCAGTTCTTC
>TRBV5-1|-|16|-|TRBJ1-3
CASSLEWGGTGNTIYF
TGCGCCAGCAGCCTGGAGTGGGGCGGAACTGGAAACACCATATATTTT
>TRBV7-8|-|13|-|TRBJ1-6
CASSLSMEGPQNF
TGTGCCAGCAGCCTATCAATGGAGGGGCCCCAAAACTTT
>TRBV5-1|TRBD1|19|once|TRBJ1-1
CASNTGTRNRGAVNTEAFF
TGCGCCAGCAACACTGGGACAAGGAACAGGGGAGCGGTGAACACTGAAGCTTTCTTT
>TRBV3-1/TRBV3-2|-|15|-|TRBJ2-4
CASSQVLNGKNIQYF
TGTGCCAGCAGCCAAGTCCTTAACGGGAAAAACATTCAGTACTTC
>TRBV9|-|16|-|TRBJ1-2
CASSDPTGTTNYGYTF
TGTGCCAGCAGCGATCCCACCGGGACAACTAACTATGGCTACACCTTC
>TRBV10-2|-|13|-|TRBJ1-1
CASSEGANTEAFF
TGCGCCAGCAGTGAGGGGGCGAACACTGAAGCTTTCTTT
>TRBV4-1|TRBD1|18|-|TRBJ1-2
CASSQAMKATGTGYGYTF
TGCGCCAGCAGCCAAGCAATGAAGGCGACAGGGACTGGCTATGGCTACACCTTC
>TRBV7-9|TRBD1|15|-|TRBJ2-3
CASSRTGAGEDTQYF
TGTGCCAGCAGCCGGACAGGGGCCGGGGAAGATACGCAGTATTTT
>TRBV19|TRBD1|13|-|TRBJ1-5
CASRDRDDQPQHF
TGTGCCAGTAGAGACAGGGACGATCAGCCCCAGCATTTT
>TRBV4-1|-|14|-|TRBJ2-5
CASSQQVGGETQYF
TGCGCCAGCAGCCAACAGGTGGGGGGAGAGACCCAGTACTTC
>TRBV6-4|TRBD1|18|-|TRBJ2-6
CASSDRGRGRSGANVLTF
TGTGCCAGCAGTGACAGGGGGCGCGGAAGATCTGGGGCCAACGTCCTGACTTTC
>TRBV10-3|-|14|-|TRBJ1-1
CAISVEGGNTEAFF
TGTGCCATTTCGGTCGAGGGCGGGAACACTGAAGCTTTCTTT
>TRBV19|-|13|-|TRBJ1-1
CASSIGQNTEAFF
TGTGCCAGTAGTATAGGACAAAACACTGAAGCTTTCTTT
>TRBV6-5|-|13|few|TRBJ1-1
CATHPPGRGGAFF
TGTGCCACCCACCCCCCGGGCCGAGGGGGAGCTTTCTTT
>TRBV5-4|TRBD1|15|-|TRBJ1-4
CASSLDRGANEKLFF
TGTGCCAGCAGCTTGGACAGGGGAGCTAATGAAAAACTGTTTTTT
>TRBV11-2|-|15|-|TRBJ1-1
CASTKYLSEDTEAFF
TGTGCCAGCACCAAGTACCTCTCGGAGGACACTGAAGCTTTCTTT
>TRBV5-4|TRBD1|15|-|TRBJ1-1
CASSLTGAGDTEAFF
TGTGCCAGCAGCTTGACAGGGGCCGGGGACACTGAAGCTTTCTTT
>TRBV24-1|TRBD1|18|-|TRBJ1-2
CATSISGSGGPNYGGYTF
TGTGCCACCAGTATATCAGGGTCAGGGGGACCTAACTATGGCGGCTACACCTTC
>TRBV19|-|12|-|TRBJ1-1
CASSYRDLEAFF
TGTGCCAGTAGTTACAGGGACCTTGAAGCTTTCTTT
>TRBV7-2|TRBD1|15|-|TRBJ1-2
CASSLGGTGNYGYTF
TGTGCCAGCAGCTTAGGCGGGACAGGCAACTATGGCTACACCTTC
>TRBV7-2|-|13|-|TRBJ2-5
CASSLFRGETQYF
TGTGCCAGCAGCTTATTTCGCGGGGAGACCCAGTACTTC
>TRBV10-3|-|11|-|TRBJ2-7
CAISQGAEQYF
TGTGCCATCAGTCAGGGTGCCGAGCAGTACTTC
>TRBV27|TRBD1|17|-|TRBJ1-1
CASSFAGTGIRGTEAFF
TGTGCCAGCAGTTTCGCCGGGACAGGGATACGGGGCACTGAAGCTTTCTTT
>TRBV9|TRBD1|14|-|TRBJ1-2
CASSPRTGGDGYTF
TGTGCCAGCAGCCCGCGGACAGGGGGCGATGGCTACACCTTC
>TRBV2|-|15|-|TRBJ1-6
CASSVDNRYNSPLHF
TGTGCCAGCAGTGTAGACAATCGTTATAATTCACCCCTCCACTTT
>TRBV29-1|-|14|-|TRBJ1-2
CSVSPWDSIYGYTF
TGCAGCGTTAGCCCTTGGGACTCCATTTATGGCTACACCTTC
>TRBV5-5|-|15|-|TRBJ2-3
CASSLWLASADTQYF
TGTGCCAGCAGCTTGTGGTTAGCATCAGCAGATACGCAGTATTTT
>TRBV3-1/TRBV3-2|-|17|-|TRBJ2-5
CASSQSRGHRRMETQYF
TGTGCCAGCAGCCAGAGTCGTGGACACCGCCGGATGGAGACCCAGTACTTC
>TRBV10-3|-|13|-|TRBJ1-2
CAISGRPDSGYTF
TGTGCCATCAGTGGGCGACCGGACAGTGGCTACACCTTC
>TRBV6-5|-|12|once|TRBJ2-3
CASATHTDTQYF
TGTGCCAGCGCGACTCACACAGATACGCAGTATTTT
>TRBV6-4|TRBD1|14|-|TRBJ1-6
CASRGDRDNSPLHF
TGTGCCAGCAGAGGCGACAGGGACAATTCACCCCTCCACTTT
>TRBV2|TRBD1|12|once|TRBJ2-5
CASNGQGETQYF
TGTGCCAGCAATGGACAGGGGGAGACCCAGTACTTC
>TRBV19|TRBD1|14|few|TRBJ1-3
CASRGDRSGNTIYF
TGTGCCAGTAGGGGGGACAGGAGTGGAAACACCATATATTTT
>TRBV20-1|-|16|-|TRBJ1-6
CSASSLQTRNNSPLHF
TGCAGTGCTAGTTCCCTTCAGACTAGGAATAATTCACCCCTCCACTTT
>TRBV11-3|-|13|-|TRBJ1-5
CASRRRGDQPQHF
TGTGCCAGCAGGCGCCGCGGGGATCAGCCCCAGCATTTT
>TRBV5-1|TRBD2|15|-|TRBJ2-3
CASSLVGGSTDTQYF
TGCGCCAGCAGCTTGGTGGGGGGGAGCACAGATACGCAGTATTTT
>TRBV11-2|-|17|-|TRBJ2-3
CASSLGAQLASTDTQYF
TGTGCCAGCAGCTTAGGGGCACAGTTGGCTAGCACAGATACGCAGTATTTT
>TRBV5-8|-|15|-|TRBJ1-5
CASGGQFYSNQPQHF
TGTGCCAGTGGAGGACAGTTCTATAGCAATCAGCCCCAGCATTTT
>TRBV28|TRBD1|15|-|TRBJ1-6
CASSWGDSRRSPLHF
TGTGCCAGCAGTTGGGGGGACAGCAGAAGGTCACCCCTCCACTTT
>TRBV6-6|-|12|-|TRBJ2-3
CASLQSGDTQYF
TGTGCCAGCCTTCAGTCGGGGGATACGCAGTATTTT
>TRBV5-4|-|14|-|TRBJ2-3
CASSQPGGTDTQYF
TGTGCCAGCAGCCAACCCGGCGGGACAGATACGCAGTATTTT
>TRBV29-1|-|11|-|TRBJ2-1
CSVGEVNEQFF
TGCAGCGTCGGGGAGGTGAATGAGCAGTTCTTC